These 8 T cell receptor beta chains share one sample of origin, sequenced in a study of spatial heterogeneity in lung cancer. Time point defined: sample taken at primary tumor resection. MiXCR, applied by TCRdb to the 5' RACE reads, yields one record per CDR3 protein. The repertoire holds about 36,000 distinct CDR3 sequences, with about 7.2% as singletons. Sequences were derived from PBMCs, sampled at surgery. The source of these receptors is a female donor with early-stage non-small cell lung cancer.

This clonotype appeared many times. This sequence joins TRBV20-1 and TRBJ2-2; 13 bases agree with TRBD2. From germline, CDR1 is DFQATT and CDR2 SNEGSKA (reference sequence). This CDR3 is built from 12 residues. The CDR3 region is CAGLAGTGELFF. The CDR3 nucleotides read TGCGCGGGACTAGCGGGGACCGGGGAGCTGTTTTTT.

The genes are TRBV20-1 and TRBJ1-5; tentatively, D is TRBD1 (6 bases). In germline, CDR1 is DFQATT, CDR2 SNEGSKA (reference sequence). V lost 5 bases and J 0 bases, leaving 8 bases between the germline ends. The CDR3 spans 13 residues. CDR3 DNA sequence: TGCAGTGCTGGAGGGGGTAGCAATCAGCCCCAGCATTTT. It is translated as CSAGGGSNQPQHF.

A word on this clonotype: One base away lies a much larger clone, so this may be a sequencing read error. J is TRBJ2-3 and V is TRBV7-2; TRBD2 matches 10 bases. Germline V lookup: CDR1 SGHTA, CDR2 FQGNSA. The length of the CDR3 is 15 residues. The CDR3 coding sequence is TGTGCCGGCAGCTTAGGACTAGCGGACACAGATACGCAGTATTTT. Its protein is CAGSLGLADTDTQYF. The full variable domain, its missing parts supplied by reference TRBV7-2 and TRBJ2-3, is GAGVSQSPSNKVTEKGKDVELRCDPISGHTALYWYRQSLGQGLEFLIYFQGNSAPDKSGLPSDRFSAERTGGSVSTLTIQRTQQEDSAVYLCAGSLGLADTDTQYFGPGTRLTVL.

The rearrangement joins TRBV11-2 to TRBJ1-5; TRBD1 is a possible D gene (6 bases). V was pared by 4 bases and J by 2 bases, with 9 bases between. The CDR3 loop spans 14 amino acids. Germline lookup yields CDR1 SGHAT and CDR2 FQNNGV. The CDR3 sequence is CASSSNRGNQPQHF. Here the CDR3 DNA reads TGTGCCAGCAGCTCTAACAGGGGCAATCAGCCCCAGCATTTT.

Many counts were recorded for this clonotype. This CDR3 is CASTPGPRGTEAFF. In DNA form, the CDR3 reads TGTGCCAGCACCCCGGGACCGAGGGGCACTGAAGCTTTCTTT. The gene calls are TRBV6-6 and TRBJ1-1, with D tentatively TRBD1 (5 bases). V lost 7 bases and J 4 bases, leaving 16 bases between the germline ends. In germline, CDR1 is MNHNY, CDR2 SVGAGI (reference sequence). The CDR3 sequence is 14 residues long.

There are many counts of this clonotype. The rearrangement links TRBV29-1 to TRBJ2-5; D is ambiguous. This CDR3 is built from 11 residues. Deletions cut 8 bases from V and 0 bases from J, with 7 bases between. Germline V gene data show CDR1 as SQVTM and CDR2 as ANQGSEA. The CDR3 sequence is CSSSDQETQYF. CDR3 DNA sequence: TGCAGCTCCTCCGACCAAGAGACCCAGTACTTC.

The chain employs TRBV11-2 and TRBJ2-2, with 8 bases aligning to TRBD2. Germline lookup yields CDR1 SGHAT and CDR2 FQNNGV. V shed 4 bases and J 6 bases; nucleotides not matched to a gene: 16. The CDR3 spans 18 residues. CDR3 protein: CASSYLPGLGVGAGELFF. CDR3 nucleotides: TGTGCCAGCAGCTACCTCCCGGGACTAGGTGTGGGCGCCGGGGAGCTGTTTTTT.

This clonotype was found many times. V is TRBV5-1 and J is TRBJ2-3, with D perhaps matching TRBD1 (5 bases). The CDR3 consists of 13 residues. V lost 2 bases, J lost 4 bases, and 8 bases lay in between. From germline, CDR1 is SGHRS and CDR2 YFSETQ. CDR3 in DNA: TGCGCCAGCAGCTTCCAGGGTTCAGATACGCAGTATTTT. Encoded protein: CASSFQGSDTQYF.